These T cell receptor beta chains were read from a single sample in a study of blood T cell repertoires in COVID-19. This table comes from immunoSEQ multiplex PCR, and its TCRdb copy is limited to in-frame clones, with some not included. This table holds 200,000 to 250,000 clones, about 86% found once. Material: PBMCs or T cells enriched from blood (not recorded which). These receptors originate from a woman in her thirties or forties with acute COVID-19. Each CDR3 is given with its conserved first and last residue. Each record gives: J gene, D gene, V gene, clone size, CDR3 DNA, CDR3 protein. A D gene is named only where the DNA matches it firmly. Size tells how often a clone was seen (once, few, many) or the class of an expanded clone, and some rows leave it out.

j_gene: TRBJ2-7
d_gene: TRBD2
v_gene: TRBV11-2
abundance: few
CDR3nt: TGTGCCAGCAGCTTTGGTTCTAGCGGGAGGTCCAAAGAGCAGTACTTC
CDR3aa: CASSFGSSGRSKEQYF

j_gene: TRBJ1-5
d_gene: NA
v_gene: TRBV19
abundance: once
CDR3nt: TGTGCCAGTAGCAACTCCCCGGTGGGGAGCTTTTATCAGCCCCAGCATTTT
CDR3aa: CASSNSPVGSFYQPQHF

j_gene: TRBJ2-7
d_gene: NA
v_gene: TRBV24-1
abundance: few
CDR3nt: TGTGCCACCAGTCAGGGCTCCTACGAGCAGTACTTC
CDR3aa: CATSQGSYEQYF

j_gene: TRBJ1-1
d_gene: TRBD1
v_gene: TRBV10-3
abundance: NA
CDR3nt: TGTGCCATCAGTGAGATACAGGGGGACGCTTTCTTT
CDR3aa: CAISEIQGDAFF

j_gene: TRBJ1-3
d_gene: NA
v_gene: TRBV30
abundance: NA
CDR3nt: TGTGCCTGGGCTCGCGGGGGCCCCGGAAACACCATATATTTT
CDR3aa: CAWARGGPGNTIYF

j_gene: TRBJ2-5
d_gene: NA
v_gene: TRBV24-1
abundance: NA
CDR3nt: TGTGCCACCAGTGATTGGGGGCAGGGAAAAGAGACCCAGTACTTC
CDR3aa: CATSDWGQGKETQYF

j_gene: TRBJ1-1
d_gene: NA
v_gene: TRBV10-3
abundance: NA
CDR3nt: TGTGCCATCAGTGAGTCAGGGCGGCAGGGAAGGAACACTGAAGCTTTCTTT
CDR3aa: CAISESGRQGRNTEAFF

j_gene: TRBJ1-2
d_gene: NA
v_gene: TRBV2
abundance: NA
CDR3nt: TGTGCCAGCGAAGGGGCTAACTATGGCTACACCTTC
CDR3aa: CASEGANYGYTF

j_gene: TRBJ1-2
d_gene: NA
v_gene: TRBV4-2
abundance: NA
CDR3nt: TGTGCCAGCAGCAACCCCGCCGCGGGCAGCTTCTTATATGGCTACACCTTC
CDR3aa: CASSNPAAGSFLYGYTF

j_gene: TRBJ1-2
d_gene: NA
v_gene: TRBV10-3
abundance: NA
CDR3nt: TGTGCCATCAGTGAGTCGACGGGAGGCTACACCTTC
CDR3aa: CAISESTGGYTF

j_gene: TRBJ1-1
d_gene: NA
v_gene: TRBV15
abundance: once
CDR3nt: TGTGCCACCAGCAGAGCCCCTAGCCGGAACACTGAAGCTTTCTTT
CDR3aa: CATSRAPSRNTEAFF

j_gene: TRBJ2-3
d_gene: TRBD2
v_gene: TRBV28
abundance: NA
CDR3nt: TGTGCCAGCACTTCTAGCGGGACGAGAAATACGCAGTATTTT
CDR3aa: CASTSSGTRNTQYF

j_gene: TRBJ1-5
d_gene: NA
v_gene: TRBV28
abundance: once
CDR3nt: TGTGCCAGCAGGGGCAGACAGCCCCAGCATTTT
CDR3aa: CASRGRQPQHF

j_gene: TRBJ1-1
d_gene: NA
v_gene: TRBV12-3/TRBV12-4
abundance: NA
CDR3nt: TGTGCCAGCAGTTTCGCAGATTACACTGAAGCTTTCTTT
CDR3aa: CASSFADYTEAFF

j_gene: TRBJ1-5
d_gene: NA
v_gene: TRBV27
abundance: NA
CDR3nt: TGTGCCAGCAGTTTCATCCCCCCATCTACAGGGTACCAGCCCCAGCATTTT
CDR3aa: CASSFIPPSTGYQPQHF

j_gene: TRBJ2-5
d_gene: TRBD2
v_gene: TRBV3-1/TRBV3-2
abundance: NA
CDR3nt: TGTGCCAGCAGCCGGGGGACTAGCCAAGAGACCCAGTACTTC
CDR3aa: CASSRGTSQETQYF

j_gene: TRBJ1-2
d_gene: NA
v_gene: TRBV7-8
abundance: few
CDR3nt: TGTGCCAGCAGCTTAGTCTTATTGGACAGATCAGAACCCTATGGCTACACCTTC
CDR3aa: CASSLVLLDRSEPYGYTF

j_gene: TRBJ2-2
d_gene: NA
v_gene: TRBV5-1
abundance: few
CDR3nt: TGCGCCAGCAGACAGGACCCGACCACCGGGGAGCTGTTTTTT
CDR3aa: CASRQDPTTGELFF

j_gene: TRBJ1-5
d_gene: NA
v_gene: TRBV28
abundance: NA
CDR3nt: TGTGCCAGCATCACTAAGGGGAAATCCCAAACCCGAATCAGCAATCAGCCCCAGCATTTT
CDR3aa: CASITKGKSQTRISNQPQHF

j_gene: TRBJ1-3
d_gene: TRBD1
v_gene: TRBV13
abundance: NA
CDR3nt: TGTGCCACCTTACAGGACAGGTTCTCTGGAAACACCATATATTTT
CDR3aa: CATLQDRFSGNTIYF

j_gene: TRBJ2-2
d_gene: NA
v_gene: TRBV14
abundance: NA
CDR3nt: TGTGCCAGCAGCCAAAGACACCCGAACACCGGGGAGCTGTTTTTT
CDR3aa: CASSQRHPNTGELFF

j_gene: TRBJ1-3
d_gene: NA
v_gene: TRBV28
abundance: NA
CDR3nt: TGTGCCAGCCTCACAGCTGGAAACACCATATATTTT
CDR3aa: CASLTAGNTIYF

j_gene: TRBJ1-6
d_gene: TRBD1
v_gene: TRBV10-3
abundance: few
CDR3nt: TGTGCCATCAGTGAGTCATACCAGGGGGTTTCACCCCTCCACTTT
CDR3aa: CAISESYQGVSPLHF

j_gene: TRBJ2-7
d_gene: TRBD1
v_gene: TRBV7-3
abundance: once
CDR3nt: TGTGCCAGCAGCCTTAAAGGGGGCGGATGGGACGAGCAGTACTTC
CDR3aa: CASSLKGGGWDEQYF

j_gene: TRBJ2-7
d_gene: NA
v_gene: TRBV3-1/TRBV3-2
abundance: NA
CDR3nt: TGTGCCAGCAGCCAAGGATACGGGAGTTACGAGCAGTACTTC
CDR3aa: CASSQGYGSYEQYF

j_gene: TRBJ2-1
d_gene: TRBD1
v_gene: TRBV11-3
abundance: NA
CDR3nt: TGTGCCAGCAGACCCGGGACAGGGACCCATGAGCAGTTCTTC
CDR3aa: CASRPGTGTHEQFF

j_gene: TRBJ2-2
d_gene: NA
v_gene: TRBV28
abundance: NA
CDR3nt: TGTGCCAGCAGTTCCCTTGCGGGCGGTACCGGGGAGCTGTTTTTT
CDR3aa: CASSSLAGGTGELFF

j_gene: TRBJ1-2
d_gene: NA
v_gene: TRBV30
abundance: NA
CDR3nt: TGTGCCTGGAGTGCCTTAGGGGCTCAAGCTAACTATGGCTACACCTTC
CDR3aa: CAWSALGAQANYGYTF

j_gene: TRBJ1-4
d_gene: NA
v_gene: TRBV28
abundance: NA
CDR3nt: TGTGCCAGCAGTCCGGGGGGGGGCGCGATGTTTGCAACTAATGAAAAACTGTTTTTT
CDR3aa: CASSPGGGAMFATNEKLFF

j_gene: TRBJ1-1
d_gene: NA
v_gene: TRBV19
abundance: NA
CDR3nt: TGTGCCAGTAGTAGACAGAACACTGAAGCTTTCTTT
CDR3aa: CASSRQNTEAFF

j_gene: TRBJ2-5
d_gene: TRBD2
v_gene: TRBV5-4
abundance: NA
CDR3nt: TGTGCCAGCAGCCGCCTACTAGCGGGGTTACAAGAGACCCAGTACTTC
CDR3aa: CASSRLLAGLQETQYF

j_gene: TRBJ1-1
d_gene: TRBD1
v_gene: TRBV6-4
abundance: NA
CDR3nt: TGTGCCAGCAGTACAGGGGCTAACACTGAAGCTTTCTTT
CDR3aa: CASSTGANTEAFF

j_gene: TRBJ2-7
d_gene: NA
v_gene: TRBV28
abundance: NA
CDR3nt: TGTGCCAGCAGTTTGTTTCAGCCGGGTACCTACGAGCAGTACTTC
CDR3aa: CASSLFQPGTYEQYF

j_gene: TRBJ1-5
d_gene: NA
v_gene: TRBV3-1/TRBV3-2
abundance: NA
CDR3nt: TGTGCCAGCAGCCAACGCGGGGCCAAAGAGCCCCAGCATTTT
CDR3aa: CASSQRGAKEPQHF

j_gene: TRBJ2-7
d_gene: NA
v_gene: TRBV27
abundance: NA
CDR3nt: TGTGCCAGCAGTTTCCAGGGGGCGGGAGAGATGGACGAGCAGTACTTC
CDR3aa: CASSFQGAGEMDEQYF

j_gene: TRBJ2-5
d_gene: NA
v_gene: TRBV7-8
abundance: NA
CDR3nt: TGTGCCAGCAGCGCCCGTTCTGGGTGGGAGGAGACCCAGTACTTC
CDR3aa: CASSARSGWEETQYF

j_gene: TRBJ1-1
d_gene: NA
v_gene: TRBV10-3
abundance: NA
CDR3nt: TGTGCCACGCGGGTCCTTCGGTGGACTGAAGCTTTCTTT
CDR3aa: CATRVLRWTEAFF

j_gene: TRBJ1-5
d_gene: NA
v_gene: TRBV28
abundance: NA
CDR3nt: TGTGCCAGCAGACGACAGGGCAATCAGCCCCAGCATTTT
CDR3aa: CASRRQGNQPQHF

j_gene: TRBJ2-7
d_gene: TRBD2
v_gene: TRBV4-2
abundance: NA
CDR3nt: TGTGCCAGCAGCCAAGTGGGAAGCAGCGGGACTGTCTCCTACGAGCAGTACTTC
CDR3aa: CASSQVGSSGTVSYEQYF

j_gene: TRBJ2-1
d_gene: TRBD2
v_gene: TRBV7-3
abundance: NA
CDR3nt: TGTGCCAGCAGTCCCACTAGCGGGAGCCCGGGGATGGAGATCTTC
CDR3aa: CASSPTSGSPGMEIF

j_gene: TRBJ2-1
d_gene: TRBD2
v_gene: TRBV18
abundance: NA
CDR3nt: TGTGCCAGCTCACTATGGGAGGCTAGCGGTCATAATGAGCAGTTCTTC
CDR3aa: CASSLWEASGHNEQFF

j_gene: TRBJ1-6
d_gene: NA
v_gene: TRBV27
abundance: once
CDR3nt: TGTGCCAGCAGTCCCAGTCCACGATCCCCGGGGGGCGTAGGGGATTCACCCCTCCACTTT
CDR3aa: CASSPSPRSPGGVGDSPLHF

j_gene: TRBJ1-6
d_gene: TRBD1
v_gene: TRBV28
abundance: NA
CDR3nt: TGTGCCAGCAGTTTAGCGGGCAGGGGGACCTCCTATAATTCACCCCTCCACTTT
CDR3aa: CASSLAGRGTSYNSPLHF

j_gene: TRBJ2-5
d_gene: NA
v_gene: TRBV11-3
abundance: NA
CDR3nt: TGTGCCAGCAGCTTCTCCTTCCAAGAGACCCAGTACTTC
CDR3aa: CASSFSFQETQYF

j_gene: TRBJ2-3
d_gene: TRBD1
v_gene: TRBV3-1/TRBV3-2
abundance: NA
CDR3nt: TGTGCCAGCAGCGAACGGACAGGTATGGGCACAGATACGCAGTATTTT
CDR3aa: CASSERTGMGTDTQYF

j_gene: TRBJ2-7
d_gene: TRBD1
v_gene: TRBV19
abundance: NA
CDR3nt: TGTGCCAGTAGTATTGTCGCCGGGACAGGCGTCTACGAGCAGTACTTC
CDR3aa: CASSIVAGTGVYEQYF

j_gene: TRBJ2-5
d_gene: TRBD1
v_gene: TRBV7-2
abundance: NA
CDR3nt: TGTGCCAGCAGCGTTTCGACAGGGTCGGAGACCCAGTACTTC
CDR3aa: CASSVSTGSETQYF

j_gene: TRBJ2-1
d_gene: NA
v_gene: TRBV30
abundance: NA
CDR3nt: TGTGCCTGGAGAGCCAAGGACCGACTAGTTCTCCCCACGGGAAGAGGGGATGAGCAGTTCTTC
CDR3aa: CAWRAKDRLVLPTGRGDEQFF

j_gene: TRBJ1-2
d_gene: NA
v_gene: TRBV9
abundance: NA
CDR3nt: TGTGCCAGCAGCGCACCCCGGGACAATCTCCGCTATGGCTACACCTTC
CDR3aa: CASSAPRDNLRYGYTF

j_gene: TRBJ1-1
d_gene: NA
v_gene: TRBV11-3
abundance: few
CDR3nt: TGTGCCAGCAGCTTAGACTCCTTGGGCTTACCTGAAGCTTTCTTT
CDR3aa: CASSLDSLGLPEAFF

j_gene: TRBJ2-7
d_gene: NA
v_gene: TRBV5-1
abundance: NA
CDR3nt: TGCGCCAGCGCCCTCGAGCCTACCTACGAGCAGTACTTC
CDR3aa: CASALEPTYEQYF

j_gene: TRBJ1-2
d_gene: NA
v_gene: TRBV6-5
abundance: once
CDR3nt: TGTGCCAGCACCCCCCTCACAGGCGGCGGCTACACCTTC
CDR3aa: CASTPLTGGGYTF

j_gene: TRBJ2-5
d_gene: TRBD2
v_gene: TRBV3-1/TRBV3-2
abundance: NA
CDR3nt: TGTGCCAGCAGCCAAGATAGGACTAGAGGGGAGACCCAGTACTTC
CDR3aa: CASSQDRTRGETQYF

j_gene: TRBJ2-1
d_gene: NA
v_gene: TRBV19
abundance: NA
CDR3nt: TGTGCCAGTAGTATAGGGCCAAATGAGCAGTTCTTC
CDR3aa: CASSIGPNEQFF

j_gene: TRBJ2-1
d_gene: NA
v_gene: TRBV24-1
abundance: few
CDR3nt: TGTGCCACCAGTGATTCCTCCCGGGTTGAGCAGTTCTTC
CDR3aa: CATSDSSRVEQFF

j_gene: TRBJ1-2
d_gene: TRBD1
v_gene: TRBV7-3
abundance: NA
CDR3nt: TGTGCCAGCAGCTCGGGACAGCTTAACTATGGCTACACCTTC
CDR3aa: CASSSGQLNYGYTF

j_gene: TRBJ2-7
d_gene: NA
v_gene: TRBV28
abundance: NA
CDR3nt: TGTGCCAGCAGTTTCGGGGCCTACGAGCAGTACTTC
CDR3aa: CASSFGAYEQYF

j_gene: TRBJ2-1
d_gene: NA
v_gene: TRBV9
abundance: NA
CDR3nt: TGTGCCAGCAGCGCCAGTAATGAGCAGTTCTTC
CDR3aa: CASSASNEQFF

j_gene: TRBJ2-5
d_gene: TRBD2
v_gene: TRBV27
abundance: NA
CDR3nt: TGTGCCAGCAGTTTAATAACGGGACTAGGGGAGACCCAGTACTTC
CDR3aa: CASSLITGLGETQYF

j_gene: TRBJ1-2
d_gene: TRBD1
v_gene: TRBV2
abundance: NA
CDR3nt: TGTGCCAGCCAGGGACAGGGGAAGTCGAATGGCTACACCTTC
CDR3aa: CASQGQGKSNGYTF